This TCR beta chain appears in the sequencing data of a study of Ad26.COV2.S vaccination and SARS-CoV-2 variants. The data were produced by immunoSEQ multiplex PCR, yet TCRdb's version contains in-frame clones alone and is incomplete. Of under 500,000 clones detected, around 92% appear once; the ten largest clones hold approximately 1.6%. Germline lookup yields CDR1 LGHNA and CDR2 YSLEER. V lost 0 bases and J 0 bases, leaving 9 bases between the germline ends. CDR3 size: 16 residues. The treatment was: approximately 18 received Ad26.COV2.S at low or high dose, single or two shots; roughly five received placebo; per-sample allocation not given. Sampling took place 63 days after the first vaccine or placebo injection.

The V and J genes are TRBV4-3 and TRBJ2-1; D call uncertain. The receptor comes from a person between 18 and 65 years old who received the Ad26.COV2.S COVID-19 vaccine or a placebo. The sequencing used peripheral blood, collected in a trial of Ad26.COV2.S vaccine versus placebo. CDR3 sequence (DNA): TGCGCCAGCAGCCAAGACCACGCTAGCTCCTACAATGAGCAGTTCTTC. Translation: CASSQDHASSYNEQFF.